The rows below give T cell receptor beta chains drawn from one sample of a study of blood T cells in healthy people across ages. TCRdb analysed the 5' RACE reads with MiXCR anew, one entry per CDR3 protein. The sample records nearly 800,000 distinct CDR3 sequences, 45% to 70% being singletons. The sample was blood. The origin of the receptors is a man aged 35 to 55 in good health. Each CDR3 is given with its conserved first and last residue. The D gene is left open where the match is weak. For some rows the clone size is stated as once, few or many, or as a class when expanded; others skip it.

TRBV20-1,NA,NA,TRBJ2-5,CSARDYGLGRVKETQYF,TGCAGTGCTAGAGATTATGGGTTGGGCAGGGTAAAAGAGACCCAGTACTTC
TRBV6-1,TRBD2,NA,TRBJ2-7,CASSEAGGNYEQYF,TGTGCCAGCAGTGAAGCCGGGGGGAACTACGAGCAGTACTTC
TRBV12-3/TRBV12-4,NA,many,TRBJ1-4,CASSLLGLGEKLFF,TGTGCCAGCAGTTTACTAGGGTTGGGAGAAAAACTGTTTTTT
TRBV4-2,TRBD1,NA,TRBJ2-6,CASSRSWQGVGANVLTF,TGTGCCAGCAGCCGCAGTTGGCAGGGGGTTGGGGCCAACGTCCTGACTTTC
TRBV6-6,NA,NA,TRBJ2-3,CASTQGVSNSVPDTQYF,TGTGCCAGCACCCAAGGGGTCTCGAATTCGGTTCCGGATACGCAGTATTTT
TRBV18,TRBD1,NA,TRBJ1-6,CASSSTGGEVNSPLHF,TGTGCCAGCTCATCAACAGGGGGCGAGGTTAATTCACCCCTCCACTTT
TRBV7-3,TRBD1,few,TRBJ2-7,CASSLTDLPGQGKYEQYF,TGTGCCAGCAGCTTAACGGACTTACCGGGACAGGGGAAATACGAGCAGTACTTC
TRBV7-9,NA,NA,TRBJ1-4,CASSTRTDGIDKLFF,TGTGCCAGCAGCACCCGGACAGACGGTATCGACAAACTGTTTTTT
TRBV29-1,NA,NA,TRBJ1-2,CSVDSGPNYGYTF,TGCAGCGTTGATTCAGGACCCAACTATGGCTACACCTTC
TRBV20-1,NA,NA,TRBJ2-1,CSASPFLDYNEQFF,TGCAGTGCTAGCCCTTTTCTCGACTACAATGAGCAGTTCTTC
TRBV15,NA,NA,TRBJ2-1,CATSRDGQTDYNEQFF,TGTGCCACCAGCAGAGATGGACAGACCGACTACAATGAGCAGTTCTTC
TRBV6-2/TRBV6-3,NA,NA,TRBJ1-5,CASSPDMGPPEPQHF,TGTGCCAGCAGCCCCGACATGGGACCTCCGGAGCCCCAGCATTTT
TRBV3-1,NA,NA,TRBJ2-5,CASSQGRTSKETQYF,TGTGCCAGCAGCCAAGGACGGACTTCGAAAGAGACCCAGTACTTC
TRBV10-3,NA,few,TRBJ2-7,CAISDPLKGDEQYF,TGTGCCATCAGTGATCCGCTTAAGGGGGACGAGCAGTACTTC
TRBV12-3/TRBV12-4,NA,NA,TRBJ2-1,CASSPDMRSYNEQFF,TGTGCCAGCAGTCCCGACATGCGCTCCTACAATGAGCAGTTCTTC
TRBV11-2,NA,NA,TRBJ2-7,CDSSFPGRSSYEQYF,TGTGACAGCAGCTTTCCGGGACGGTCGTCCTACGAGCAGTACTTC
TRBV6-5,TRBD1,NA,TRBJ1-5,CASSYQIPTGGNQPQHF,TGTGCCAGCAGTTACCAGATTCCGACAGGGGGTAATCAGCCCCAGCATTTT
TRBV7-3,TRBD2,NA,TRBJ2-2,CASSLLGGDPGTGELFF,TGTGCCAGCAGCTTATTGGGAGGGGACCCAGGGACCGGGGAGCTGTTTTTT
TRBV11-2,NA,NA,TRBJ2-3,CASSLEGSRTDKQYF,TGTGCCAGCAGCTTGGAGGGGTCTCGCACAGATAAGCAGTATTTT
TRBV2,TRBD2,once,TRBJ2-3,CASSDSLVGTSGRGDTQYF,TGTGCCAGCAGTGATTCTTTAGTAGGGACTAGCGGGAGAGGCGATACGCAGTATTTT
TRBV4-1,TRBD1,NA,TRBJ1-2,CASSRTGATNYGYTF,TGCGCCAGCAGCCGTACAGGGGCTACCAACTATGGCTACACCTTC
TRBV20-1,TRBD2,NA,TRBJ2-1,CSARSGRSYNEQFF,TGCAGTGCTCGAAGCGGGAGGTCCTACAATGAGCAGTTCTTC
TRBV20-1,TRBD2,few,TRBJ2-7,CSAEPGTSGYEQYF,TGCAGTGCGGAACCTGGGACTAGCGGCTACGAGCAGTACTTC
TRBV27,TRBD1,few,TRBJ2-5,CASWPSLGQGASQETQYF,TGTGCCAGCTGGCCTTCGCTTGGACAGGGGGCGTCTCAAGAGACCCAGTACTTC
TRBV27,TRBD1,NA,TRBJ1-2,CASSIAIDRVGGYTF,TGTGCCAGCAGTATCGCCATCGACAGGGTTGGTGGCTACACCTTC
TRBV19,TRBD2,NA,TRBJ2-3,CASMNGTRRSDTQYF,TGTGCCAGCATGAACGGGACTAGAAGGTCAGATACGCAGTATTTT
TRBV28,TRBD2,NA,TRBJ2-7,CASKFGGSSYEQYF,TGTGCCAGCAAGTTCGGCGGGAGCTCCTACGAGCAGTACTTC
TRBV14,NA,NA,TRBJ2-4,CANSSLGTGAKNIQYF,TGTGCCAACAGCTCACTAGGCACGGGAGCCAAAAACATTCAGTACTTC
TRBV11-3,NA,NA,TRBJ1-1,CASSPLQGGEAFF,TGTGCCAGCAGCCCACTACAGGGAGGTGAAGCTTTCTTT
TRBV3-1,TRBD1,few,TRBJ1-5,CASSGTDSNQPQHF,TGTGCCAGCAGCGGGACAGATAGCAATCAGCCCCAGCATTTT
TRBV30,NA,NA,TRBJ2-3,CAWTRGTSTDTQYF,TGTGCCTGGACGAGGGGCACTAGCACAGATACGCAGTATTTT
TRBV5-1,NA,NA,TRBJ2-6,CASSLVGGANVLTF,TGCGCCAGCAGCTTGGTCGGTGGGGCCAACGTCCTGACTTTC
TRBV7-9,TRBD1,few,TRBJ2-5,CASSTSPPGQGTKTQYF,TGTGCCAGCAGCACTTCTCCTCCGGGACAGGGGACGAAGACCCAGTACTTC
TRBV20-1,NA,NA,TRBJ2-7,CSASSFLANEQYF,TGCAGTGCTAGTTCATTTTTAGCCAACGAGCAGTACTTC
TRBV7-2,NA,few,TRBJ2-5,CASSLALRGVETQYF,TGTGCCAGCAGCTTAGCGCTCAGGGGGGTGGAGACCCAGTACTTC
TRBV13,NA,NA,TRBJ2-4,CASSLGGGKNIQYF,TGTGCCAGCAGCTTGGGGGGCGGCAAAAACATTCAGTACTTC
TRBV20-1,NA,NA,TRBJ1-6,CSARGGAQLSNSPLHF,TGCAGTGCTAGAGGGGGAGCCCAGCTAAGTAATTCACCCCTCCACTTT
TRBV12-3/TRBV12-4,TRBD2,NA,TRBJ2-3,CASSIAGGPHTQYF,TGTGCCAGCAGTATAGCGGGAGGGCCTCATACGCAGTATTTT
TRBV20-1,NA,NA,TRBJ2-4,CSAPDRRRVAKNIQYF,TGCAGTGCCCCAGATCGGCGCAGGGTGGCCAAAAACATTCAGTACTTC
TRBV12-3/TRBV12-4,NA,few,TRBJ2-7,CASSLKFGGRIHEQYF,TGTGCCAGCAGTTTAAAGTTTGGGGGGCGCATCCACGAGCAGTACTTC